A few counts support the clone carrying this TCR beta chain. Antigen unknown. The CDR3 consists of 13 residues. The V gene's germline CDR1 is PRHDT and CDR2 FYEKMQ (reference sequence). The V end was cut by 6 bases, the J end by 4 bases, with 10 bases between. These data are taken from a study of T cell repertoires in cytomegalovirus infection. Study context: It can be stated that public TCR beta signatures indicated CMV infection as well as a matching HLA type.

TCRdb re-called the reads with MiXCR, one entry per CDR3 protein. The sample consists of about 830,000 distinct CDR3 sequences, around a third of them appearing once. This chain joins TRBV13 and TRBJ2-1; D may be TRBD1 or TRBD2 (5 bases each). The source is a human donor in good health (CMV status not recorded). Some clones in this sample may be carry-over from other donors' samples. This material consisted of cultured CD8+ T cells from PBMCs, taken from culture after CMV antigen stimulation. The CDR3 loop reads CASRGDGYNEQFF. Written as DNA, the CDR3 is TGTGCCAGCAGGGGGGACGGATACAATGAGCAGTTCTTC.